This T cell receptor beta chain was captured by sequencing in a study of blood T cell repertoires in COVID-19. Background on the study: PBMCs, B-cell-depleted T cells, or T cells provided the cDNA or gDNA that made up the material.

V was cut by 6 bases and J by 1 base, with 16 bases left in between. The CDR3 covers 16 residues. The germline gives CDR1 MDHEN, CDR2 SYDVKM. Original processing methods: Amplification of reference gene primers was used by the study to estimate nucleated cell counts. Some clones are missing from TCRdb's copy, which holds only in-frame ones; the method was immunoSEQ multiplex PCR. The V and J calls and clone size are taken from that table; D and trimming were inferred from the DNA. This sample has 150,000 to 200,000 clones, with around 90% found just once. This clone was counted once. The TCR sequence derives from a human donor in a cohort sampled during active COVID-19. This chain joins TRBV28 and TRBJ1-3; D might be TRBD1 (6 bases). Material: peripheral blood. The DNA of the CDR3 is TGTGCCAGCAGGAGCACAGGGTCCGGGTCTGGAAACACCATATATTTT. Its translation: CASRSTGSGSGNTIYF.